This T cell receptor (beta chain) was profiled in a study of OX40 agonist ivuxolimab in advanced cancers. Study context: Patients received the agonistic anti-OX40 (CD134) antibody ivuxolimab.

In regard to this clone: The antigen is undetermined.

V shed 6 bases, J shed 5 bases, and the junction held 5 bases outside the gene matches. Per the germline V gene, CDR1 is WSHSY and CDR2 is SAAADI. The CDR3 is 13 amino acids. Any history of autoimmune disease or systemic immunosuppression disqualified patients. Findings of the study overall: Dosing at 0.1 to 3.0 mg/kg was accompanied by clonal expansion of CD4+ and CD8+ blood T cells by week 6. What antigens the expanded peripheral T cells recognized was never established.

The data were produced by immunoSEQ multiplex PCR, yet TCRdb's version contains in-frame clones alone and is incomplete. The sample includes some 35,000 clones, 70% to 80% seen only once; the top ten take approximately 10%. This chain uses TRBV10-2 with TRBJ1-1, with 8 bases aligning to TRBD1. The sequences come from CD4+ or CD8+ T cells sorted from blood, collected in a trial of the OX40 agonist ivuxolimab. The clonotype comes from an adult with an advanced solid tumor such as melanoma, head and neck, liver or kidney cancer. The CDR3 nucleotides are TGCGCCAGCAGAGAACAGGGGGGGACTGAAGCTTTCTTT. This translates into CASREQGGTEAFF.